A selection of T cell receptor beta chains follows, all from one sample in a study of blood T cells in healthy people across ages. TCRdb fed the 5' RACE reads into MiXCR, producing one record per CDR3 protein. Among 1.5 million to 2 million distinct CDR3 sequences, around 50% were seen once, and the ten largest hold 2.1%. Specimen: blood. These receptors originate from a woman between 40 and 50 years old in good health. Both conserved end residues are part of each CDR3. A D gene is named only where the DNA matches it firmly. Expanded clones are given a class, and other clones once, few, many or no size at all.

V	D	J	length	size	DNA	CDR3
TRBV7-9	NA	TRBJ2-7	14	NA	TGTGCCAGCGGCCCTGACATTCTTTACAATGAGCAGTACTTC	CASGPDILYNEQYF
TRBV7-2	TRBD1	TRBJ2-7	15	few	TGTGCCAGCAGCTCCAGAGGACAGGGGGCTTACGAGCAGTACTTC	CASSSRGQGAYEQYF
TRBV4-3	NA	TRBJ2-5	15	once	TGCGCCAGCAGCCAAGATCTTGTAGGCCCGGAGACCCAGTACTTC	CASSQDLVGPETQYF
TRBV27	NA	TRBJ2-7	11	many	TGTGCCAGCAGTTCTCCGGGCGAGCAGTACTTC	CASSSPGEQYF
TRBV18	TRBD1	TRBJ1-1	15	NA	TGTGCCAGCTCATCTGGACAGGGGTGTTGCACTGAAGCTTTCTTT	CASSSGQGCCTEAFF
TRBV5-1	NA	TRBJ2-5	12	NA	TGCGCCAGCGCTAAGGAGACGGAGACCCAGTACTTC	CASAKETETQYF
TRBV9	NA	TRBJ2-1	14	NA	TGTGCCAGCAGCGTAGGCAACGCCTACAATGAGCAGTTCTTC	CASSVGNAYNEQFF
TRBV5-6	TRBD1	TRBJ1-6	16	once	TGTGCCAGCAGCGACTTCGACAGGGGGCTAGATTCACCCCTCCACTTT	CASSDFDRGLDSPLHF
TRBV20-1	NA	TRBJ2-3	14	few	TGCAGTGCTAAGCAGTGGATTAGCACAGATACGCAGTATTTT	CSAKQWISTDTQYF
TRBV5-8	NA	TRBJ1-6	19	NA	TGTGCCAGCAGCTGGTTTGTTCTGGGGTCGAGCTCCTATAATTCACCCCTCCACTTT	CASSWFVLGSSSYNSPLHF
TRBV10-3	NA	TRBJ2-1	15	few	TGTGCCATCAGTGAGACGGGACGGGGCCCCGATGAGCAGTTCTTC	CAISETGRGPDEQFF
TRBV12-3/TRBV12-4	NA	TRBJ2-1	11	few	TGTGCCAGCAGCTCCGGCCGCCGCCGGTTCTTC	CASSSGRRRFF
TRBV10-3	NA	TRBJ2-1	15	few	TGTGCCATCAGGGGGGGGCTAGCGCTAAACAATGAGCAGTTCTTC	CAIRGGLALNNEQFF
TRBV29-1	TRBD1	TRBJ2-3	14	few	TGCAGCGTTGTAAGGGACAGGGGTGTAGATACGCAGTATTTT	CSVVRDRGVDTQYF
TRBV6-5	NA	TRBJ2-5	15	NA	TGTGCCAGCATGCAGTCGCGACTTCCCCAAGAGACCCAGTACTTC	CASMQSRLPQETQYF
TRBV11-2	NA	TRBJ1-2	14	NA	TGTGCCAGCAGCGTAGCTAGGGGTGGATCTGGCTACACCTTC	CASSVARGGSGYTF
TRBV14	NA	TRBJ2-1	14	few	TGTGCCAGCAGCCAAAGTCGGGGTTACAATGAGCAGTTCTTC	CASSQSRGYNEQFF
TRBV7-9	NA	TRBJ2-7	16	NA	TGTGCCAGCAGCTTCCCTAGGGAGAGGGTCTCCTACGAGCAGTACTTC	CASSFPRERVSYEQYF
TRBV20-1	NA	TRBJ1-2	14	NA	TGCAGTGCTAGAGCAGGGGTCGATAACTATGGCTACACCTTC	CSARAGVDNYGYTF
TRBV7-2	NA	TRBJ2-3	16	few	TGTGCCAGCAGCCCACGAGCACAGCGGGGCACAGATACGCAGTATTTT	CASSPRAQRGTDTQYF
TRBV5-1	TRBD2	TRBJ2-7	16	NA	TGCGCCAGCAGCGCGACTAGCGGGGGGCATTACAATGAGCAGTACTTC	CASSATSGGHYNEQYF
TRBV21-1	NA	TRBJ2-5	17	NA	TGTGCCAGCAACCCTCGCTGGTACTCCCGAGGGGAGGAGACCCAGTACTTC	CASNPRWYSRGEETQYF
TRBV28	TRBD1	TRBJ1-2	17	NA	TGTGCCAGCAGTTTTTCAGCAGGGGGACCTACTAACTATGGCTACACCTTC	CASSFSAGGPTNYGYTF
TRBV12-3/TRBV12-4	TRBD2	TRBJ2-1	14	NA	TGTGCCAGCAGGCAGGGGACTAGCGTCGCTGAGCAGTTCTTC	CASRQGTSVAEQFF
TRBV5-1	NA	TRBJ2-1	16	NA	TGCGCCAGCAGCTGGGCCAGAGGGGCCCCCGGGAATGAGCAGTTCTTC	CASSWARGAPGNEQFF
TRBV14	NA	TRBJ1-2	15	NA	TGTGCCAGCAGCCCTCGGCCCTTAAAAGGCTATGGCTACACCTTC	CASSPRPLKGYGYTF
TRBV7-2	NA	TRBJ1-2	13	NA	TGTGCCAGCAGCGTAGAAGCGGGGAGGGGCTACACCTTC	CASSVEAGRGYTF
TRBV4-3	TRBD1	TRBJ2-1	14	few	TGCGCCAGCAGCGGGGGACAGGGGTACAATGAGCAGTTCTTC	CASSGGQGYNEQFF